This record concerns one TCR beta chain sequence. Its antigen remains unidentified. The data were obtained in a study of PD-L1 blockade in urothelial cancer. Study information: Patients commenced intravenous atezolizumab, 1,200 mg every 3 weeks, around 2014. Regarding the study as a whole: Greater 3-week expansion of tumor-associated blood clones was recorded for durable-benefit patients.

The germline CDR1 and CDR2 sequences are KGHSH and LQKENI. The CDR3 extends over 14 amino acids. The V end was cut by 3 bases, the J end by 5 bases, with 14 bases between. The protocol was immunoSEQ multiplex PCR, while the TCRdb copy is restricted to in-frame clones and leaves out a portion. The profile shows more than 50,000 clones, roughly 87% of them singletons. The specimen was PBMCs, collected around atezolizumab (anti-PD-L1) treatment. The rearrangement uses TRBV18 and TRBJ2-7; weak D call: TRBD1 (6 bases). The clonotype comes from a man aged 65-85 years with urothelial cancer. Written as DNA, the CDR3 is TGTGCCAGCTCACCGGACAGCCGGTTTGACGAGCAGTACTTC. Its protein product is CASSPDSRFDEQYF.